This T cell receptor (beta chain) was recorded in a study of T-cell memory formation after mild COVID-19. Study results and caveats: Second-wave clones with a day 37 peak had unconfirmed SARS-CoV-2 specificity. Contracting CD8+ clones were enriched in EMRA, CD4+ mainly in CM and EM.

A few counts support this clonotype. Its antigen remains unidentified. TCRdb called the 5' RACE reads again in MiXCR, with one record for every CDR3 protein. The sample has fewer than 700,000 distinct CDR3 sequences; 20% to 25% are singletons. The CDR3 totals 18 residues. V shed 3 bases, J shed 4 bases, and the junction held 14 bases outside the gene matches. CDR1 and CDR2 from the germline V gene are LGHNA and YSLEER. Material: PBMCs or a T cell subset sorted from them (not recorded which). The J gene is TRBJ2-7, the V gene TRBV4-3; 11 bases match TRBD2. The origin of this receptor is an adult woman who had mild COVID-19 (a few samples of this study predate the infection). Cell type and time point are not known. CDR3 bases: TGCGCCAGCAGCCAGAGTATAATAGCGGGAGGGCCGGGGTACGAGCAGTACTTC. Translated: CASSQSIIAGGPGYEQYF.